The T cell receptor (beta chain) under discussion was sequenced for a study of blood T cell repertoires in COVID-19. Produced via immunoSEQ multiplex PCR; TCRdb's table is partial and in-frame only. This sample has approximately 300,000 clones, with nearly 90% found just once. Self-reported history from a screening survey and questionnaire set each donor's cohort. The sequence was obtained from a woman in her 30s who had recovered from COVID-19. Source material: PBMCs or T cells enriched from blood (not recorded which).

The CDR3 spells CASSLEGTGANVLTF. The CDR3 nucleotides are TGTGCCAGCAGTTTAGAGGGGACAGGGGCCAACGTCCTGACTTTC. The chain employs TRBV27 and TRBJ2-6; maybe TRBD1 (6 bases). Deletions cut 2 bases from V and 4 bases from J, with 9 bases between. The CDR3 is 15 residues long. Germline V gene lookup returns CDR1 MNHEY and CDR2 SMNVEV (reference sequence).